This T cell receptor beta chain was recovered during a study of naive and memory T cell subsets. Findings and caveats of the study: Over 90% of naive TCR sequences appeared only once, unlike memory subsets. Naive repertoires, especially CD8, held a few larger clonotypes, possibly memory cells re-expressing CD45RA.

CDR1 and CDR2 from the germline V gene are SGHRS and YFSETQ. The V end lost 4 bases, the J end lost 7 bases, and 12 bases lay between the germline ends. The CDR3 has 13 amino acids. This clonotype was found a few times. What it binds is not known. The beta constant-region primer was an equimolar mix of two oligonucleotides covering TRBC1 and TRBC2. The ligated cDNA underwent four PCR rounds using SP2 and nested alpha and beta constant-region primers. TCRdb reprocessed the UMI-ligation and nested PCR reads via MiXCR and lists one record per CDR3 protein. The data show about 150,000 distinct CDR3 sequences, over 20% seen once.

The clonotype originates from a human donor in good health. The sequenced sample consisted of naive CD4+ T cells from blood. This sequence joins TRBV5-1 and TRBJ1-3, with TRBD1 as a possible D gene (6 bases). The chain's CDR3 is CASSPTGSNTIYF. CDR3 sequence (DNA): TGCGCCAGCAGCCCAACAGGGAGCAACACCATATATTTT.